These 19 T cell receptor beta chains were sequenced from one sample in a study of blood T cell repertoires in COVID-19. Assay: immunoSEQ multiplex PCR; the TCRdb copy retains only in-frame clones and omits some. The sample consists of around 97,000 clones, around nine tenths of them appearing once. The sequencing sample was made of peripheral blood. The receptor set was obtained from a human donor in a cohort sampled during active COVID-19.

The CDR3 DNA reads as TGTGCCAGCAGCTTAGGGCGGGACAGTCCCTACAATGAGCAGTTCTTC. It encodes CASSLGRDSPYNEQFF. V gene TRBV7-9 combines with J gene TRBJ2-1; possible D gene TRBD1, 7 bases. Trimming removed 1 base from V and 2 bases from J, with 12 bases in between. The CDR3 is 16 residues long. The V gene's germline CDR1 is SEHNR and CDR2 FQNEAQ (reference sequence).

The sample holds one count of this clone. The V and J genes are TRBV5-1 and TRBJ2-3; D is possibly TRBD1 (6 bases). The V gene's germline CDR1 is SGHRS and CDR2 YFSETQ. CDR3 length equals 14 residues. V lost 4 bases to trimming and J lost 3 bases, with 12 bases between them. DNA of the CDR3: TGCGCCAGCAGCGAACAGGGTCGGACAGATACGCAGTATTTT. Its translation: CASSEQGRTDTQYF.

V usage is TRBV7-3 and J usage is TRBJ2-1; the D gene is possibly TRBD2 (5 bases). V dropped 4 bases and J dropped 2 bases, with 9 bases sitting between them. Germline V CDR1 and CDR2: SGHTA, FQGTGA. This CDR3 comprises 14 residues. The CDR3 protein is CASSSPGAYNEQFF. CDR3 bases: TGTGCCAGCAGCTCCCCCGGGGCCTACAATGAGCAGTTCTTC.

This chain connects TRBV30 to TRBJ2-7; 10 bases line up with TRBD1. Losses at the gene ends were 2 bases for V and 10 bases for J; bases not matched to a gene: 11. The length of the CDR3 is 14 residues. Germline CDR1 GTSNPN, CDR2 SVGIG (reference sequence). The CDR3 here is CAWSIRDRGNPQYF. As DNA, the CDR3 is TGTGCCTGGAGTATCCGGGACAGGGGTAATCCCCAGTACTTC.

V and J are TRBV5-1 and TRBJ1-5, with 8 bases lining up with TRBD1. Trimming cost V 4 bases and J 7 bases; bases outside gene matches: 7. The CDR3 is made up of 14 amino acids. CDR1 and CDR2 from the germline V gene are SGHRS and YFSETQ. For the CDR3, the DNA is TGCGCCAGCAGCCCAGGACAGGGCGAACAGCCCCAGCATTTT. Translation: CASSPGQGEQPQHF.

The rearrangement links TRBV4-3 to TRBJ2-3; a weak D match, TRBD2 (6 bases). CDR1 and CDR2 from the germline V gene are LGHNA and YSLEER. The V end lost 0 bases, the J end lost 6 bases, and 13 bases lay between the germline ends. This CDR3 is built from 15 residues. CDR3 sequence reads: CASSQEAGSRDTQYF. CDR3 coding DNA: TGCGCCAGCAGCCAAGAAGCCGGGAGTCGGGATACGCAGTATTTT.

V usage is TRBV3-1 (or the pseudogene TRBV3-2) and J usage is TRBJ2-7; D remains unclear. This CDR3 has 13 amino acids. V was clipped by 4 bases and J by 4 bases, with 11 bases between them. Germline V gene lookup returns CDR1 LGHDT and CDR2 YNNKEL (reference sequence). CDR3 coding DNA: TGTGCCAGCAGCCCCTTGACTGTTTACGAGCAGTACTTC. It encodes CASSPLTVYEQYF.

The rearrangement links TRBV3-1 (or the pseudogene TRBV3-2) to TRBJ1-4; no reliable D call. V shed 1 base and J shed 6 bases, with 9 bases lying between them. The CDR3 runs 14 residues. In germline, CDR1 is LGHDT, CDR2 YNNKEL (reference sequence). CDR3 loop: CASSQGPGDEKLFF. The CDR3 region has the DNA TGTGCCAGCAGCCAAGGGCCAGGTGATGAAAAACTGTTTTTT.

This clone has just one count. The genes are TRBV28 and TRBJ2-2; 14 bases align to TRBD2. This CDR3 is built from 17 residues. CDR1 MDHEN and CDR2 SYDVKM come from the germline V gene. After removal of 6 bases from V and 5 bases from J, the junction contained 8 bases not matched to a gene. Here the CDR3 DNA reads TGTGCCAGCAGGGATGGGACTAGCGGGAGTAAGACCGGGGAGCTGTTTTTT. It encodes CASRDGTSGSKTGELFF.

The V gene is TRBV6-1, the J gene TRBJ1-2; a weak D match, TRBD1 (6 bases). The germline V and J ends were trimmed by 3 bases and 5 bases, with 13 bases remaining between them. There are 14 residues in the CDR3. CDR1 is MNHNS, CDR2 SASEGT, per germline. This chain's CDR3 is CASSDAQGGYGYTF. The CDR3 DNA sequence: TGTGCCAGCAGTGACGCACAGGGAGGGTATGGCTACACCTTC.

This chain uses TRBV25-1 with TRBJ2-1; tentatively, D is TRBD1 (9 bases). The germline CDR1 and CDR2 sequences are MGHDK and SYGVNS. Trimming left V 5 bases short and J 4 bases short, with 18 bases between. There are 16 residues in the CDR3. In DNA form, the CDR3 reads TGTGCCAGCAGTTCTCGGGAGGGGACAGGGTACAATGAGCAGTTCTTC. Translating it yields CASSSREGTGYNEQFF. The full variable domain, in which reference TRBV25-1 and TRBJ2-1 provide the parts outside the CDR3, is EADIYQTPRYLVIGTGKKITLECSQTMGHDKMYWYQQDPGMELHLIHYSYGVNSTEKGDLSSESTVSRIRTEHFPLTLESARPSHTSQYLCASSSREGTGYNEQFFGPGTRLTVL.

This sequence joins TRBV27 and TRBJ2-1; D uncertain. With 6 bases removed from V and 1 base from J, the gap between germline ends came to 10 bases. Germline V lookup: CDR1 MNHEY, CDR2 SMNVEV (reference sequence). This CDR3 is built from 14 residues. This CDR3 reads CASRFISSYNEQFF. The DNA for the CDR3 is TGTGCCAGCAGATTTATTAGTTCCTACAATGAGCAGTTCTTC.

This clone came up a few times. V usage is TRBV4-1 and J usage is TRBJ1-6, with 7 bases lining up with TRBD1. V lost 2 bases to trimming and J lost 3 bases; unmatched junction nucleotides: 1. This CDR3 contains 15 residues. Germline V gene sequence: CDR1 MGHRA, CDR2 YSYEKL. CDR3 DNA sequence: TGCGCCAGCAGCCAAAGGACAGGCTATAATTCACCCCTCCACTTT. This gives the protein CASSQRTGYNSPLHF.

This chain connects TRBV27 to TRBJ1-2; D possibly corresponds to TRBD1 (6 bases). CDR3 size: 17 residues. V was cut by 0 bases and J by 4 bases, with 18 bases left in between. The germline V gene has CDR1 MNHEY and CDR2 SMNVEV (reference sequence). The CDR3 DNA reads TGTGCCAGCAGTTTATCGTTCTCCAGGGGCGCTGGCTATGGCTACACCTTC. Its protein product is CASSLSFSRGAGYGYTF.

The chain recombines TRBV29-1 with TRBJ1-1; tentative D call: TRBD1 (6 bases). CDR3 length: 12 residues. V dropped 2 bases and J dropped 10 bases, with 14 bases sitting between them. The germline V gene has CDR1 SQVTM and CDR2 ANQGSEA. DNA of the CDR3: TGCAGCGTTGAAACGACAGTACAGGGAGCTTTCTTT. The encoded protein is CSVETTVQGAFF. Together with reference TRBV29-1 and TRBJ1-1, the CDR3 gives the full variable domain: SAVISQKPSRDICQRGTSLTIQCQVDSQVTMMFWYRQQPGQSLTLIATANQGSEATYESGFVIDKFPISRPNLTFSTLTVSNMSPEDSSIYLCSVETTVQGAFFGQGTRLTVV.

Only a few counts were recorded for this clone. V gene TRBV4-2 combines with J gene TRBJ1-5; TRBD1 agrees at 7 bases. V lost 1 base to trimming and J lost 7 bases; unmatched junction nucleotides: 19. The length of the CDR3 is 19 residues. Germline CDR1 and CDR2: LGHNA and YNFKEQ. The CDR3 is CASSQVSGWEQGSEQPQHF. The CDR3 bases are TGTGCCAGCAGCCAAGTAAGTGGATGGGAACAGGGGTCGGAGCAGCCCCAGCATTTT.

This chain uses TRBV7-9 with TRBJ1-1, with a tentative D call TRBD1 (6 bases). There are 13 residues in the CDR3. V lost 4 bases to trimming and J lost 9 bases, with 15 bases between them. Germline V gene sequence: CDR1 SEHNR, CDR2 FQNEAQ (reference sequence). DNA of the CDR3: TGTGCCAGCAGCTCCTCCGGGACAAAAAAAGCTTTCTTT. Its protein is CASSSSGTKKAFF.

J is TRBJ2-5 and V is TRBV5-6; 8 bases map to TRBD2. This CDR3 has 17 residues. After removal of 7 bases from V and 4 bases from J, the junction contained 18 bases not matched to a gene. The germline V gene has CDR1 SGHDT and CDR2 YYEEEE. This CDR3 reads CASLPSGGSLGAETQYF. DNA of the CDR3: TGTGCCAGCCTCCCTTCGGGGGGGAGCCTTGGAGCAGAGACCCAGTACTTC.

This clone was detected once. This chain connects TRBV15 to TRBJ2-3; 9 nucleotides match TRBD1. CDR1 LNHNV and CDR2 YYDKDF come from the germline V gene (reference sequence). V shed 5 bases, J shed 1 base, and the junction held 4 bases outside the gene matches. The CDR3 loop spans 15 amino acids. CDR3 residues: CATSLRDRGTDTQYF. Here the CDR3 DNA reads TGTGCCACCAGCCTGCGGGACAGGGGCACAGATACGCAGTATTTT.